A selection of T cell receptor beta chains follows, all from one sample in a study of OX40 agonist ivuxolimab in advanced cancers. Assay: immunoSEQ multiplex PCR; the TCRdb copy retains only in-frame clones and omits some. There are 55,000 to 70,000 clones in the sample; roughly 84% occur only once, and under 6% lies in the top ten. The sample in question was CD4+ or CD8+ T cells sorted from blood, obtained in a trial of the OX40 agonist ivuxolimab. Every receptor here comes from an adult with an advanced solid tumor such as melanoma, head and neck, liver or kidney cancer. CDR3s include the opening cysteine and the closing phenylalanine or tryptophan. A D gene is named only where the DNA matches it firmly. Rows give clone size only sometimes, using once, few, many, or a class for an expanded clone.

>TRBJ1-2|14|TRBV11-2|.|.
CASSLEDRFRGYTF
TGTGCCAGCAGCTTAGAAGATAGGTTTCGGGGCTACACCTTC
>TRBJ1-1|13|TRBV9|.|few
CASSVDGNTEAFF
TGTGCCAGCAGCGTAGATGGGAACACTGAAGCTTTCTTT
>TRBJ2-2|15|TRBV5-1|TRBD1|.
CASSLEGQLTGELFF
TGCGCCAGCAGCTTGGAGGGACAGTTGACCGGGGAGCTGTTTTTT
>TRBJ2-7|14|TRBV18|TRBD2|.
CASSPGLAGGEQYF
TGTGCCAGCTCACCAGGACTAGCCGGAGGGGAGCAGTACTTC
>TRBJ2-1|15|TRBV9|TRBD1|.
CASSVYAGGYNEQFF
TGTGCCAGCAGCGTCTATGCAGGGGGCTACAATGAGCAGTTCTTC
>TRBJ1-1|14|TRBV4-1|.|.
CASSQEAVNTEAFF
TGCGCCAGCAGCCAAGAGGCGGTGAACACTGAAGCTTTCTTT
>TRBJ2-7|15|TRBV14|TRBD2|.
CASSAGSGGTYEQYF
TGTGCCAGCAGCGCCGGCAGCGGGGGTACCTACGAGCAGTACTTC
>TRBJ1-6|16|TRBV19|.|.
CASSTTGPVRNSPLHF
TGTGCCAGTAGTACGACGGGACCAGTGAGGAATTCACCCCTCCACTTT
>TRBJ2-3|15|TRBV5-1|.|.
CASSLVSRVTDTQYF
TGCGCCAGCAGCTTGGTGTCCAGGGTCACAGATACGCAGTATTTT
>TRBJ1-2|16|TRBV2|TRBD1|.
CASSRTGLSWDYGYTF
TGTGCCAGCAGTCGGACAGGTTTATCTTGGGACTATGGCTACACCTTC
>TRBJ2-5|14|TRBV5-4|TRBD2|.
CASSPGLAWETQYF
TGTGCCAGCAGCCCGGGACTAGCGTGGGAGACCCAGTACTTC
>TRBJ2-5|16|TRBV5-6|.|.
CASSLAGGSRQETQYF
TGTGCCAGCAGCTTGGCCGGGGGCAGCCGACAAGAGACCCAGTACTTC
>TRBJ2-3|15|TRBV7-6|TRBD2|.
CASSPAAGNTDTQYF
TGTGCCAGCAGCCCGGCAGCGGGGAACACAGATACGCAGTATTTT
>TRBJ2-5|14|TRBV4-1|.|.
CASSPPVRGETQYF
TGCGCCAGCAGCCCCCCGGTGCGTGGAGAGACCCAGTACTTC
>TRBJ2-1|15|TRBV6-6|TRBD2|.
CASSNQRGPYNEQFF
TGTGCCAGCAGTAATCAGCGGGGGCCGTACAATGAGCAGTTCTTC
>TRBJ2-1|13|TRBV6-5|.|.
CASSRGLYNEQFF
TGTGCCAGCAGCCGGGGCCTCTACAATGAGCAGTTCTTC
>TRBJ1-1|8|TRBV28|.|few
CASTEAFF
TGTGCCAGCACTGAAGCTTTCTTT
>TRBJ1-4|14|TRBV19|.|.
CASSGQALNEKLFF
TGTGCCAGTAGTGGTCAAGCACTCAATGAAAAACTGTTTTTT
>TRBJ1-1|14|TRBV29-1|.|.
CSVEESTGATEAFF
TGCAGCGTTGAAGAAAGTACAGGAGCCACTGAAGCTTTCTTT
>TRBJ1-5|16|TRBV5-6|TRBD1|.
CASSLRGTELNQPQHF
TGTGCCAGCAGCTTGAGGGGGACAGAGCTTAATCAGCCCCAGCATTTT
>TRBJ2-7|16|TRBV5-1|.|.
CASSLVGGFSSYEQYF
TGCGCCAGCAGCTTGGTGGGGGGCTTTAGCTCCTACGAGCAGTACTTC
>TRBJ2-7|14|TRBV2|TRBD2|.
CASMGLAGLWEQYF
TGTGCCAGCATGGGACTAGCGGGACTTTGGGAGCAGTACTTC
>TRBJ2-7|16|TRBV25-1|TRBD2|.
CASSETLAGVRYEQYF
TGTGCCAGCAGTGAGACCTTAGCGGGAGTAAGGTACGAGCAGTACTTC
>TRBJ1-2|17|TRBV28|.|.
CASSSPQEGPPNYGYTF
TGTGCCAGCAGTTCCCCCCAAGAGGGGCCCCCTAACTATGGCTACACCTTC
>TRBJ1-1|15|TRBV5-1|.|.
CASSPNGAGKTEAFF
TGCGCCAGCAGCCCGAATGGGGCTGGGAAGACTGAAGCTTTCTTT
>TRBJ2-3|13|TRBV9|.|.
CASSRTPTDTQYF
TGTGCCAGCAGCAGGACTCCCACAGATACGCAGTATTTT
>TRBJ2-3|15|TRBV10-3|TRBD2|.
CAIGKTSGSTDTQYF
TGTGCCATCGGGAAGACTAGCGGGAGCACAGATACGCAGTATTTT
>TRBJ2-2|14|TRBV5-4|.|few
CASSFKGTTGELFF
TGTGCCAGCAGCTTTAAGGGGACCACCGGGGAGCTGTTTTTT
>TRBJ1-2|16|TRBV4-1|TRBD1|.
CASSQMGTGVGYGYTF
TGCGCCAGCAGCCAAATGGGCACAGGGGTCGGCTATGGCTACACCTTC